This record concerns one TCR beta chain sequence. Its cognate antigen is unknown. Participants comprised healthy donors of bone marrow. The sample belongs to a study of cytomegalovirus exposure and HLA in healthy donors. Study overall: In an earlier analysis, 95 million to 140 million unique TCR beta sequences were found from some 180 million T cells.

Primers for the PCR totalled 60 Vbeta and 13 Jbeta. Assay: immunoSEQ multiplex PCR; the TCRdb copy retains only in-frame clones and omits some. The data hold around 230,000 clones, with about 88% observed a single time. Germline-derived CDR1 and CDR2 are SNHLY and FYNNEI. V lost 5 bases, J lost 7 bases, and 18 bases lay in between. CDR3 length: 15 residues. The study's findings and limits: It has been reported that TCR beta sequences accurately predicted the HLA-A and HLA-B alleles of most subjects. According to a later analysis, most TCR beta chains associated with CMV appeared HLA-restricted.

This receptor was obtained from a girl aged 2 to 9 in good health and CMV-seronegative. Sample: PBMCs. The chain has TRBV2 and TRBJ1-5; perhaps TRBD1 as D (6 bases). CDR3 bases: TGTGCCAGCAGTCTCGTCAGGGACAAGGGGCAGCCCCAGCATTTT. Translation: CASSLVRDKGQPQHF.